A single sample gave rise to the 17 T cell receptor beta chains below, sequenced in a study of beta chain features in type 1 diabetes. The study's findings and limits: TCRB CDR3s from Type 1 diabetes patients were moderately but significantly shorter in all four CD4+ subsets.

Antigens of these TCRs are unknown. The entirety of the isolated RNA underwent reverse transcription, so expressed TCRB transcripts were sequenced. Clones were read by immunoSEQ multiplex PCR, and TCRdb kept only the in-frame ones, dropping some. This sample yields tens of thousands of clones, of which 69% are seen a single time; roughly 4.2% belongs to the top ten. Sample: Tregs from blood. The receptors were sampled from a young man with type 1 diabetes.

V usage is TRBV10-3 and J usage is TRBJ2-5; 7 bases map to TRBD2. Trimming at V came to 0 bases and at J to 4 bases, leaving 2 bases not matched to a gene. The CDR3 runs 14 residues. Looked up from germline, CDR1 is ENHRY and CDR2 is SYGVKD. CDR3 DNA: TGTGCCATCAGTGAGTCGACGGGGGGAGAGACCCAGTACTTC. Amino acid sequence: CAISESTGGETQYF.

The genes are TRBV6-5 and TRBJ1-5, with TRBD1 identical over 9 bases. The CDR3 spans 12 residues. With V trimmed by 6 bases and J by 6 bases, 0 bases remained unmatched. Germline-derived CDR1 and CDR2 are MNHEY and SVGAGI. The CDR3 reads CASRTGGQPQHF. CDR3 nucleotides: TGTGCCAGCAGGACAGGGGGTCAGCCCCAGCATTTT.

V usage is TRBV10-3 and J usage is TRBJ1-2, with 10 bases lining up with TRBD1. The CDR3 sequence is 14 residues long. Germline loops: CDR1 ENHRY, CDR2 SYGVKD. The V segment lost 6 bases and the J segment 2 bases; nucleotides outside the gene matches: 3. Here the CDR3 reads CAIREGQGNYGYTF. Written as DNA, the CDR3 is TGTGCCATCAGGGAGGGACAGGGGAACTATGGCTACACCTTC.

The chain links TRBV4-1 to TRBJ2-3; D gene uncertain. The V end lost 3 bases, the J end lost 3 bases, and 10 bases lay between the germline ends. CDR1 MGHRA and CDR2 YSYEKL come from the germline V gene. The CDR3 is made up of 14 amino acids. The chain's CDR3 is CASSQVPETDTQYF. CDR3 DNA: TGCGCCAGCAGCCAGGTCCCGGAGACAGATACGCAGTATTTT.

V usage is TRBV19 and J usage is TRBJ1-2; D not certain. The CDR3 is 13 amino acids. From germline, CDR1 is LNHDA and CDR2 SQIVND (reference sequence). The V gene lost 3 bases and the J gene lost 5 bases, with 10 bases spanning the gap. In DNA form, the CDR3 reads TGTGCCAGTAGTATGGGCCTCACTTATGGCTACACCTTC. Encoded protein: CASSMGLTYGYTF.

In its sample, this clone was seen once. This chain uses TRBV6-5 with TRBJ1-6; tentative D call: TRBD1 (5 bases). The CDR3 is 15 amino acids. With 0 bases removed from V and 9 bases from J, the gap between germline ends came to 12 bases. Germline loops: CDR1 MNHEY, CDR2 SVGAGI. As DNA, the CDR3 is TGTGCCAGCAGTTACTCTGGCAGGGCCAGTTCACCCCTCCACTTT. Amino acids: CASSYSGRASSPLHF.

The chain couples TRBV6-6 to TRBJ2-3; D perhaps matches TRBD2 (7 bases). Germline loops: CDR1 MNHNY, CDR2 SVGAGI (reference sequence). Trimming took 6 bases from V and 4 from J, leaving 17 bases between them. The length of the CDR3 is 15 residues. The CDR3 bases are TGTGCCAGCAGAATAACAGGGCGGGGGCCAGATACGCAGTATTTT. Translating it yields CASRITGRGPDTQYF.

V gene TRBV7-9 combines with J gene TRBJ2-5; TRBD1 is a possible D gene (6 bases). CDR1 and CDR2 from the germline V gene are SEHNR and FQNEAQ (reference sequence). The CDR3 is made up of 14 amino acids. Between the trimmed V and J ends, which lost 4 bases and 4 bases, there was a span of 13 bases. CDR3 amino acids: CASSSTGSGETQYF. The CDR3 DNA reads TGTGCCAGCAGCTCTACAGGGAGCGGAGAGACCCAGTACTTC.

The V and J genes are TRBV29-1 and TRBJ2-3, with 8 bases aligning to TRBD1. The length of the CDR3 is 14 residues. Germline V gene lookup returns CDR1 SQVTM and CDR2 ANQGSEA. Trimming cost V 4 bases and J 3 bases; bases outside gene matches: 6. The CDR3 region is CSVGQGANTDTQYF. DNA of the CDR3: TGCAGCGTTGGGCAGGGGGCAAATACAGATACGCAGTATTTT.

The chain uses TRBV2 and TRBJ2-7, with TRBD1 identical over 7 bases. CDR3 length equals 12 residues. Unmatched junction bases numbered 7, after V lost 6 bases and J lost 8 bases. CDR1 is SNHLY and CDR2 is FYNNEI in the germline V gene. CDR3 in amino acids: CASRDRRRKQYF. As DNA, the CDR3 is TGTGCCAGCAGGGACAGGAGGAGGAAGCAGTACTTC.

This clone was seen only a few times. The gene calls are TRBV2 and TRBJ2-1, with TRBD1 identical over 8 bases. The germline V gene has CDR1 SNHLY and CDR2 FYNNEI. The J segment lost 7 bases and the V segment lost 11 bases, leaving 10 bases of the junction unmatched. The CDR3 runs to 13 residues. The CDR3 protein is CASGQGYWNEQFF. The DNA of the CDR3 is TGTGCCTCCGGACAGGGTTACTGGAATGAGCAGTTCTTC. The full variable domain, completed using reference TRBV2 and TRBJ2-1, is EPEVTQTPSHQVTQMGQEVILRCVPISNHLYFYWYRQILGQKVEFLVSFYNNEISEKSEIFDDQFSVERPDGSNFTLKIRSTKLEDSAMYFCASGQGYWNEQFFGPGTRLTVL.

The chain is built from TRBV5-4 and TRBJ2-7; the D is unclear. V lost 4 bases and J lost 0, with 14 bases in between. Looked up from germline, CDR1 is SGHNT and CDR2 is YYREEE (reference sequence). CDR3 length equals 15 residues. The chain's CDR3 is CASSDGRQSSYEQYF. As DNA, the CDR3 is TGTGCCAGCAGCGACGGCAGGCAAAGCTCCTACGAGCAGTACTTC.

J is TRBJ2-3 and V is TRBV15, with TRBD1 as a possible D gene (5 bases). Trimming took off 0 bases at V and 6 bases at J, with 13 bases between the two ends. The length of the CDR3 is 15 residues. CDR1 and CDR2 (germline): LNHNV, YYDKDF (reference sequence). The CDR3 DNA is TGTGCCACCAGCAGAGATCAGGGTTCGTGGGATACGCAGTATTTT. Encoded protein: CATSRDQGSWDTQYF.

The CDR3 DNA reads TGTGCTACCGGGGTTAATGTGGGGACCCAGTACTTC. Its translation: CATGVNVGTQYF. The chain uses TRBV28 and TRBJ2-5, with D perhaps matching TRBD2 (5 bases). The CDR3 has 12 residues. Germline loops: CDR1 MDHEN, CDR2 SYDVKM.

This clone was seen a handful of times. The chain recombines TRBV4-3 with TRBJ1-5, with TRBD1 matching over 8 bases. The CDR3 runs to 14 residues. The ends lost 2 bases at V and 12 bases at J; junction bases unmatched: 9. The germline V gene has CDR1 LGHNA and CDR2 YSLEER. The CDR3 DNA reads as TGCGCCAGCAGCCAATCGACAGGGGTCACCCTCCAGCATTTT. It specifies CASSQSTGVTLQHF.

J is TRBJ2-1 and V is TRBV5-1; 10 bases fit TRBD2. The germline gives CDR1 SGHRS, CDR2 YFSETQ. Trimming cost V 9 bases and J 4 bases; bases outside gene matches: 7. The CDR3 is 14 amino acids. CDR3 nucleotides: TGCGCCACCGCTTTAGCGGGGGGATACAATGAGCAGTTCTTC. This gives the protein CATALAGGYNEQFF.

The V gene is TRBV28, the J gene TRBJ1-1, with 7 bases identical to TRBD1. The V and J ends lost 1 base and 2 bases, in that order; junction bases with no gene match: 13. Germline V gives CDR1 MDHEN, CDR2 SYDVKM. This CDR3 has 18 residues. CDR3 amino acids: CASSLLFAQGEENTEAFF. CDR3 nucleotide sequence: TGTGCCAGCAGTTTATTATTCGCGCAGGGGGAAGAAAACACTGAAGCTTTCTTT. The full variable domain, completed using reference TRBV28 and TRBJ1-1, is DVKVTQSSRYLVKRTGEKVFLECVQDMDHENMFWYRQDPGLGLRLIYFSYDVKMKEKGDIPEGYSVSREKKERFSLILESASTNQTSMYLCASSLLFAQGEENTEAFFGQGTRLTVV.